These T cell receptor beta chains were read from a single sample in a study of CD8 T cells in Susac syndrome. TCRdb reanalysed the immunoSEQ multiplex PCR reads using MiXCR and keeps one entry per CDR3 protein. The repertoire has some 75,000 distinct CDR3 sequences, 80% to 95% of them found once; the top ten carry 0.45% to 0.55%. The material sequenced was CD8+ T cells from PBMCs. The receptors here all came from a human donor with Susac syndrome. The CDR3 runs from the conserved cysteine through the conserved F or W. D genes are given only for firm matches.

j_gene: TRBJ1-1
v_gene: TRBV27
d_gene: -
CDR3aa: CASSLSGVVYIEGNTEAFF

j_gene: TRBJ2-1
v_gene: TRBV7-2
d_gene: TRBD1
CDR3aa: CASSPTTGANEQFF

j_gene: TRBJ2-1
v_gene: TRBV5-1
d_gene: -
CDR3aa: CASSLTRYNEQFF

j_gene: TRBJ1-1
v_gene: TRBV6-2/TRBV6-3
d_gene: -
CDR3aa: CASRLGPEAFF

j_gene: TRBJ2-7
v_gene: TRBV29-1
d_gene: -
CDR3aa: CSVHRDNSYEQYF

j_gene: TRBJ2-7
v_gene: TRBV9
d_gene: -
CDR3aa: CASSPGRDTRYEQYF

j_gene: TRBJ2-7
v_gene: TRBV14
d_gene: TRBD2
CDR3aa: CASSQARLAGGPDEQYF

j_gene: TRBJ2-1
v_gene: TRBV5-1
d_gene: -
CDR3aa: CASSLGLGEAGNEQFF

j_gene: TRBJ2-2
v_gene: TRBV27
d_gene: -
CDR3aa: CASSDAYGGQNTGELFF

j_gene: TRBJ2-3
v_gene: TRBV5-1
d_gene: -
CDR3aa: CASSFRRGRSTDTQYF

j_gene: TRBJ2-1
v_gene: TRBV20-1
d_gene: TRBD2
CDR3aa: CSARRSGGYNEQFF

j_gene: TRBJ2-1
v_gene: TRBV7-9
d_gene: TRBD2
CDR3aa: CASSPTSGGVRDEQFF

j_gene: TRBJ2-7
v_gene: TRBV6-5
d_gene: -
CDR3aa: CASSFHTGSTYEQYF

j_gene: TRBJ2-3
v_gene: TRBV7-9
d_gene: TRBD2
CDR3aa: CASGAPETSVRGTQYF

j_gene: TRBJ2-2
v_gene: TRBV27
d_gene: TRBD1
CDR3aa: CASSLGTGTGELFF

j_gene: TRBJ2-2
v_gene: TRBV11-2
d_gene: -
CDR3aa: CASSHPNGELFF

j_gene: TRBJ1-6
v_gene: TRBV9
d_gene: TRBD1
CDR3aa: CASSAQGGSYNSPLHF

j_gene: TRBJ2-1
v_gene: TRBV20-1
d_gene: -
CDR3aa: CSARDRGVRNEQFF

j_gene: TRBJ2-7
v_gene: TRBV3-1
d_gene: TRBD1
CDR3aa: CASSPGQGAVYEQYF

j_gene: TRBJ1-1
v_gene: TRBV12-2
d_gene: -
CDR3aa: CASRLGQGKMNTEAFF

j_gene: TRBJ2-3
v_gene: TRBV7-2
d_gene: -
CDR3aa: CASSLELRTDTQYF

j_gene: TRBJ2-1
v_gene: TRBV19
d_gene: TRBD2
CDR3aa: CASSIRLAGSNEQFF

j_gene: TRBJ1-1
v_gene: TRBV19
d_gene: -
CDR3aa: CASRIGALKEAFF

j_gene: TRBJ1-2
v_gene: TRBV7-9
d_gene: -
CDR3aa: CASSLWKSPKANYGYTF

j_gene: TRBJ1-2
v_gene: TRBV19
d_gene: -
CDR3aa: CASSIDRATTYGYTF

j_gene: TRBJ2-1
v_gene: TRBV27
d_gene: -
CDR3aa: CASSTRAYNEQFF

j_gene: TRBJ2-5
v_gene: TRBV5-1
d_gene: TRBD2
CDR3aa: CASSLVAGRETQYF

j_gene: TRBJ2-1
v_gene: TRBV29-1
d_gene: TRBD2
CDR3aa: CSGATSGAYNEQFF